This TCR beta chain was profiled in a study of control samples from healthy donors and cancer patients. Assay used: immunoSEQ multiplex PCR; TCRdb lists only in-frame clones, some missing. Among around 6,000 clones listed, 72% were seen once. Trimming removed 5 bases at V and 4 bases at J, with 11 bases between. This CDR3 has 13 amino acids. Looked up from germline, CDR1 is LNHDA and CDR2 is SQIVND (reference sequence). This sequence joins TRBV19 and TRBJ1-1, with a possible D match to TRBD1 (5 bases). The source material was formalin-fixed, paraffin-embedded tissue. This TCR was recovered from a male donor with melanoma. The CDR3 sequence is CASSFAGSTEAFF. CDR3 sequence (DNA): TGTGCCAGTAGTTTCGCAGGGAGCACTGAAGCTTTCTTT.